The present TCR beta chain was sequenced within a study of blood T cell repertoires in COVID-19. Background on the study: Sources were T cells, B-cell-depleted T cells, or PBMCs; the material itself was cDNA or gDNA.

V lost 6 bases and J 10 bases, leaving 12 bases between the germline ends. Germline V lookup: CDR1 MNHEY, CDR2 SMNVEV (reference sequence). The CDR3 consists of 12 residues. Participants were aged about 18 to 100 years, lived in 25 or so US areas, and enrolled virtually. Clones were read by immunoSEQ multiplex PCR, and TCRdb kept only the in-frame ones, dropping some. Of over 200,000 clones listed, about 90% are singletons. The specimen sequenced was PBMCs or T cells enriched from blood (not recorded which). The TCR was taken from a human donor in a cohort exposed to, infected with or recovered from COVID-19 (not recorded which). The donor label of this sample is uncertain. This chain uses TRBV27 with TRBJ1-4; D is uncertain. This CDR3 reads CASSLDRGKLFF. The CDR3 nucleotides are TGTGCCAGCAGCCTCGACCGCGGAAAACTGTTTTTT.